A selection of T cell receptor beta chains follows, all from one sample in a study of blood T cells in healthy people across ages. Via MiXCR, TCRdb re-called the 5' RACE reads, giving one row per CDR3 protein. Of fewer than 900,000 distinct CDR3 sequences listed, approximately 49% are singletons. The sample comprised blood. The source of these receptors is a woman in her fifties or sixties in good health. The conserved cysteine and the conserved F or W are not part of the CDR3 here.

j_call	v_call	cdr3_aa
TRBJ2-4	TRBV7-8	ASSSAGQGNIQY
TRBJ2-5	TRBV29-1	SVDPAGEETQY
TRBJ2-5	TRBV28	ASCPAGDQETQY
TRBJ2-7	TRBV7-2	ASSFGTSDTYEQY
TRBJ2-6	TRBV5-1	ASSLPTATKGGANVLT
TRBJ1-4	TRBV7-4	ASSLQGEDEKLF
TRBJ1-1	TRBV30	AWKTGTGATEAF
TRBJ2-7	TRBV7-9	ANSPPGTGSYEQY
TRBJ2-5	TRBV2	ASCPSQVVETQY
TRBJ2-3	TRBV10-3	ATRLADSTDTQY
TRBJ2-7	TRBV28	ASSLNGFGLYEQY
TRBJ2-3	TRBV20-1	SARIGGRADTQY
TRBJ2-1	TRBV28	ASSLIGVNEQF
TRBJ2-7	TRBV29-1	SVEATTSGIAEQY
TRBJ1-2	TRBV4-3	ASSQEWTGNYGYT
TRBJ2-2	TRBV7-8	ASSLRTGTSTGELF
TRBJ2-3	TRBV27	ASSAGQGSRTDTQY
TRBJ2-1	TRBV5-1	ASSFAAGGHNEQF
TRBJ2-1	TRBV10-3	AITRDSLAPERAYNEQF
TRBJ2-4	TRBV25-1	ASSGKISKNIQY
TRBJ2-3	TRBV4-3	ASSFGTDTDTQY
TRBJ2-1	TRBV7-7	ASSLNLGGTYNEQF
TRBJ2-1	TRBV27	ASTAGTYNEQF
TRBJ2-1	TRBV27	ASRRTSGSGEQF
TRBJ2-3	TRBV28	ASNHPRGDTQY
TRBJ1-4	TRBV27	ASSRDRIATNEKLF
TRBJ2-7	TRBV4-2	ASSRQSTRGGYEQY
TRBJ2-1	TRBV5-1	ASSGGGRNEQF
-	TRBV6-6	ASSYSTALSEQY
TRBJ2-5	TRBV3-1	ASSQGIRETQY
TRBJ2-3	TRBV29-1	SVEDPAGSTDTQY
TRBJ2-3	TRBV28	ASKRFLADTQY
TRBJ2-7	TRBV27	ASSPGLEIEQY
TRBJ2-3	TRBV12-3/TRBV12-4	ASSPTGTGVADTQY
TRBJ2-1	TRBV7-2	ASREGLYNEQF
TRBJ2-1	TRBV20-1	SARSLLGGDGEQF
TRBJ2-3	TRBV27	ASSLSLRPDTQY
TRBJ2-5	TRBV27	ASSLGLAGLGTQY
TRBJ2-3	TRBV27	ASSLRDTTDTQY
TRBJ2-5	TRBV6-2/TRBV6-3	ASTRPQETQY
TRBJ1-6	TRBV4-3	ASSQSATAGYSPLH
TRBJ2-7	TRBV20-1	SGLSSGRKGYEQY
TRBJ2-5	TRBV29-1	SVETAMGTGVEKYQETQY
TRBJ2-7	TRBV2	ASSVGQGIDEQY
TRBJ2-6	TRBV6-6	ASSYGGGANVLT
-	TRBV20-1	SARARADSYNEQY